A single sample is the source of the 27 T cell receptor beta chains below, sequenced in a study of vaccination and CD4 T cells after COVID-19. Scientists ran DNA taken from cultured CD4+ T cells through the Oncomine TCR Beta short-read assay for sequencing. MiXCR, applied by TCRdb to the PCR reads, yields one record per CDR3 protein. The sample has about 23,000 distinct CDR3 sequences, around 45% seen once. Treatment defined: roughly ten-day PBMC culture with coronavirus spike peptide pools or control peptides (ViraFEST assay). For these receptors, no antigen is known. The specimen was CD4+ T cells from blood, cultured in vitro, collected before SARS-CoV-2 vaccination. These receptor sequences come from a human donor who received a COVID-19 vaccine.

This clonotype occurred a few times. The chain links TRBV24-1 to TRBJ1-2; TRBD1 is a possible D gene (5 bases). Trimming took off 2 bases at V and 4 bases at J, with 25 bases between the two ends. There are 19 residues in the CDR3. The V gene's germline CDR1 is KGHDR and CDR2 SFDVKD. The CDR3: CATSDSKRRARDLAYGYTF. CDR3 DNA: TGTGCCACCAGTGATTCTAAAAGGCGGGCCAGGGATCTTGCCTATGGCTACACCTTC.

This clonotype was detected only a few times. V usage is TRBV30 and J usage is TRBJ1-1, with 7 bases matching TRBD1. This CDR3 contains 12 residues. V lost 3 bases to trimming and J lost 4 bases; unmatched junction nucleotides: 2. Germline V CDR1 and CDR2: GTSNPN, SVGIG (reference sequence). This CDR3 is CAWRQGRTEAFF. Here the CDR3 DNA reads TGTGCCTGGAGACAGGGGCGCACTGAAGCTTTCTTT.

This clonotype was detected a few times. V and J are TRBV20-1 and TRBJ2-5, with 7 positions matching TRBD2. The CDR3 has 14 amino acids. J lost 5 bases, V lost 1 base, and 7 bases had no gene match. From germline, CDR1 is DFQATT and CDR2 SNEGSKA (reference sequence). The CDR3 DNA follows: TGCAGTGCTAGAGGTGTCGGGGGGAGGGAGACCCAGTACTTC. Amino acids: CSARGVGGRETQYF.

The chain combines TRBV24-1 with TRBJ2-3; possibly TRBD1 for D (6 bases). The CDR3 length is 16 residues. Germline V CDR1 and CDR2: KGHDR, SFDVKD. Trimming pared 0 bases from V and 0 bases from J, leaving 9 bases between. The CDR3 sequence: CATSDLGTGSTDTQYF. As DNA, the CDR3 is TGTGCCACCAGTGATTTGGGTACAGGGAGCACAGATACGCAGTATTTT.

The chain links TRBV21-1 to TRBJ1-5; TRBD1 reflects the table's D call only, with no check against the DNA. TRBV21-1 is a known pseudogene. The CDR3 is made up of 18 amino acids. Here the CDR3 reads CASSKTSGQPLDNQPQHF. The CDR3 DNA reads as TGTGCCAGCAGCAAAACCTCGGGACAGCCGTTGGACAATCAGCCCCAGCATTTT.

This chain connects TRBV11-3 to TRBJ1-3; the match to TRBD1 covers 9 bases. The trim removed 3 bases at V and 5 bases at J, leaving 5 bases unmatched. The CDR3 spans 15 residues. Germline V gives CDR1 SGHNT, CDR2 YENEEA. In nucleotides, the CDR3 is TGTGCCAGCAGCTTGCCCGGACAGGGGAGAAACACCATATATTTT. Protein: CASSLPGQGRNTIYF.

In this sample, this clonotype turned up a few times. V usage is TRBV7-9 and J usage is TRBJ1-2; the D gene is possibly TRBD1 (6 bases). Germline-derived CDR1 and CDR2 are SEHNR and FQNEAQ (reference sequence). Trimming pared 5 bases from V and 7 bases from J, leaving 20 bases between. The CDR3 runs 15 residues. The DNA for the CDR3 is TGTGCCAGCAGCCTCAGTACAGGGTTTGGAGCTGGCTACACCTTC. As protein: CASSLSTGFGAGYTF.

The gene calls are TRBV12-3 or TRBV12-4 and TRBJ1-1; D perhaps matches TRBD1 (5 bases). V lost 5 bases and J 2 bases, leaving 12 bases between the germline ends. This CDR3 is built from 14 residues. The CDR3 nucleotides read TGTGCCAGCAGTCCGTCGGGGACCAACACTGAAGCTTTCTTT. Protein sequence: CASSPSGTNTEAFF.

The CDR3 coding sequence is TGTGCCAGCAGTTTTAGCTCCTATAATTCACCCCTCCACTTT. It encodes CASSFSSYNSPLHF. This sequence joins TRBV28 and TRBJ1-6; D gene ambiguous. Trimming left V 3 bases short and J 0 bases short, with 3 bases between. Germline CDR1 MDHEN, CDR2 SYDVKM. The CDR3 is 14 residues long.

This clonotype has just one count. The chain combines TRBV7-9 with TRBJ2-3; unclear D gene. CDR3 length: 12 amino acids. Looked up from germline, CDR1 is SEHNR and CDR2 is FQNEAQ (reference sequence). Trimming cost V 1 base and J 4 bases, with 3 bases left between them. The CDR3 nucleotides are TGTGCCAGCAGCTTAGTTTCAGATACGCAGTATTTT. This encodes CASSLVSDTQYF. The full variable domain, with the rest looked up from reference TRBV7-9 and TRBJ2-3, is DTGVSQNPRHKITKRGQNVTFRCDPISEHNRLYWYRQTLGQGPEFLTYFQNEAQLEKSRLLSDRFSAERPKGSFSTLEIQRTEQGDSAMYLCASSLVSDTQYFGPGTRLTVL.

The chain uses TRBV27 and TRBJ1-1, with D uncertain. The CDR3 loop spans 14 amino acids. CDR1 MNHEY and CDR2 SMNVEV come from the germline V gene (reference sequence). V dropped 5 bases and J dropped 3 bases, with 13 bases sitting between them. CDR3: CASSLRFPDTEAFF. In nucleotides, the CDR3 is TGTGCCAGCAGTCTCAGGTTCCCCGACACTGAAGCTTTCTTT.

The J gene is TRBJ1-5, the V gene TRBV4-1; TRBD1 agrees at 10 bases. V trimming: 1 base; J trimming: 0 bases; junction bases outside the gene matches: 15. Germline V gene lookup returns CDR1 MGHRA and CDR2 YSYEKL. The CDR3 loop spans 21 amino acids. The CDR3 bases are TGCGCCAGCAGCCAAGTCGATCAAGGGACAGGGGCCCGTTATAGCAATCAGCCCCAGCATTTT. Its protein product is CASSQVDQGTGARYSNQPQHF.

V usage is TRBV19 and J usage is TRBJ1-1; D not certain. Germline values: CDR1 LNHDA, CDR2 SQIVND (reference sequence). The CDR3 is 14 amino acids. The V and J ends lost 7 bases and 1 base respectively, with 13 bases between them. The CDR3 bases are TGTGCCAGTACCATGAGGGCCACGAACACTGAAGCTTTCTTT. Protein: CASTMRATNTEAFF.

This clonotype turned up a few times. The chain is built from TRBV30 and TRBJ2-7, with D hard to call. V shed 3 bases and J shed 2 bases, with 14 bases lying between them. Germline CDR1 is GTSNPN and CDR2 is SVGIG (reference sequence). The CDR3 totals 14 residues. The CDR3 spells CAWRSVGRTYEQYF. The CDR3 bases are TGTGCCTGGAGGTCTGTCGGACGAACCTACGAGCAGTACTTC.

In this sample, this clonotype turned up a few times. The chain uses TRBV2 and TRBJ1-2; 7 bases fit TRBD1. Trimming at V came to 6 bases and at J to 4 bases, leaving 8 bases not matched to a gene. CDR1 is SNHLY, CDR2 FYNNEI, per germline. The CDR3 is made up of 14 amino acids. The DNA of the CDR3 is TGTGCCAGCAGCGATACCAGGGGGATCTATGGCTACACCTTC. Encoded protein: CASSDTRGIYGYTF. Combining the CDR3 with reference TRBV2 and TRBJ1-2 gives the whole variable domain EPEVTQTPSHQVTQMGQEVILRCVPISNHLYFYWYRQILGQKVEFLVSFYNNEISEKSEIFDDQFSVERPDGSNFTLKIRSTKLEDSAMYFCASSDTRGIYGYTFGSGTRLTVV.

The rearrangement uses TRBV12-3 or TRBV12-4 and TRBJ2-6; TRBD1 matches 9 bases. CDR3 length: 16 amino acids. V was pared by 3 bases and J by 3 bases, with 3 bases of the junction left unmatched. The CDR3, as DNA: TGTGCCAGCAGTTTCACAGGGGGCGGTGGGGCCAACGTCCTGACTTTC. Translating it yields CASSFTGGGGANVLTF.

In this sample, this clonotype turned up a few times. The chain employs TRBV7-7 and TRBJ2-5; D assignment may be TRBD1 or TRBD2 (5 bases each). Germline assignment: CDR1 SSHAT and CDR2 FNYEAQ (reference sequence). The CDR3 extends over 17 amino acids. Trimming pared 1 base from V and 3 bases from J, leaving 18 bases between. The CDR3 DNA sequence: TGTGCCAGCAGCTTAGGGGTTGGGGGTGGCATAAAAGAGACCCAGTACTTC. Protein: CASSLGVGGGIKETQYF.

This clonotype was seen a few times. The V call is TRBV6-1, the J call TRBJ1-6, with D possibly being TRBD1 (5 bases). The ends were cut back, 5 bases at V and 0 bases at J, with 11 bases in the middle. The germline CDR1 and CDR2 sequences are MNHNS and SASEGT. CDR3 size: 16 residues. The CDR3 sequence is CASSPRGLSYNSPLHF. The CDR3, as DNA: TGTGCCAGCAGTCCGAGGGGTCTCTCCTATAATTCACCCCTCCACTTT.

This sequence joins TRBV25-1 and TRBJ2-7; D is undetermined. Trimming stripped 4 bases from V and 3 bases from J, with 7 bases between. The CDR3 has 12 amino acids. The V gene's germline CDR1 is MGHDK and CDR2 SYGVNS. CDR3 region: CASSASGYEQYF. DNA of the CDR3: TGTGCCAGCAGTGCCTCGGGCTACGAGCAGTACTTC.

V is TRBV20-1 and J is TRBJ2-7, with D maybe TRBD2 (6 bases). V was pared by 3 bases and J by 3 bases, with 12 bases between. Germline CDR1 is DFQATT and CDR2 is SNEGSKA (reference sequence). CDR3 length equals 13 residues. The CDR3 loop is CSARKGLSYEQYF. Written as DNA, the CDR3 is TGCAGTGCTAGGAAAGGACTAAGCTACGAGCAGTACTTC.

The CDR3, as DNA: TGTGCCAGCATGTCAGGACAGAATACTAACTATGGCTACACCTTC. This translates into CASMSGQNTNYGYTF. This chain joins TRBV27 and TRBJ1-2, with D possibly being TRBD1 (6 bases). Trimming stripped 7 bases from V and 0 bases from J, with 15 bases between. The CDR3 runs to 15 residues. Per the germline V gene, CDR1 is MNHEY and CDR2 is SMNVEV (reference sequence).

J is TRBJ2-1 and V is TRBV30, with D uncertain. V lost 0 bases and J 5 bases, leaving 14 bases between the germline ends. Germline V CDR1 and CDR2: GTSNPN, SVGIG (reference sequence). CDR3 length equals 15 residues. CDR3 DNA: TGTGCCTGGAGTGTACTTGGGTCTACTGACAATGAGCAGTTCTTC. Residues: CAWSVLGSTDNEQFF.

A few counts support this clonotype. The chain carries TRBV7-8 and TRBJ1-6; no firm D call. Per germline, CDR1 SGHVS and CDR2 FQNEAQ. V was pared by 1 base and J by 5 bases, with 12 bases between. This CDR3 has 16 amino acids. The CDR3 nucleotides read TGTGCCAGCAGCTTAGGATGGGGAGTGCATAATTCACCCCTCCACTTT. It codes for CASSLGWGVHNSPLHF. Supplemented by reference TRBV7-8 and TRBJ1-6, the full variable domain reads GAGVSQSPRYKVAKRGQDVALRCDPISGHVSLFWYQQALGQGPEFLTYFQNEAQLDKSGLPSDRFFAERPEGSVSTLKIQRTQQEDSAVYLCASSLGWGVHNSPLHFGNGTRLTVT.

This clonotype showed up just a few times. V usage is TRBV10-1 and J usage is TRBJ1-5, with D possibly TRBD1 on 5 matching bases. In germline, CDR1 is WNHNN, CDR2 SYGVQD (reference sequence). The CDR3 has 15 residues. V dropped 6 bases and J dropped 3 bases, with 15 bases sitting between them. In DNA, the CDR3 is TGCGCCAGCAGCAGCAGGGCCGACTACAATCAGCCCCAGCATTTT. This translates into CASSSRADYNQPQHF.

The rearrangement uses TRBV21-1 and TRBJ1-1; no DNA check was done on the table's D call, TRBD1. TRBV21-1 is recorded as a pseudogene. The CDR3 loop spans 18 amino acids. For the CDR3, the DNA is TGTGCCAGCAGCACCGATCCGGGACAGGGTATCATGAACACTGAAGCTTTCTTT. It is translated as CASSTDPGQGIMNTEAFF.

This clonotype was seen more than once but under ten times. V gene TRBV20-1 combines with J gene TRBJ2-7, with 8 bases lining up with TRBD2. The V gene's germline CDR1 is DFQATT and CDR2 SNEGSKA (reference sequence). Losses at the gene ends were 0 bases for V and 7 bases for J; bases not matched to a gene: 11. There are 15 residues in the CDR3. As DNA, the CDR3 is TGCAGTGCTAGAGACGAGCGGGGGAGAGAGGGGGAGCAGTACTTC. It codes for CSARDERGREGEQYF.

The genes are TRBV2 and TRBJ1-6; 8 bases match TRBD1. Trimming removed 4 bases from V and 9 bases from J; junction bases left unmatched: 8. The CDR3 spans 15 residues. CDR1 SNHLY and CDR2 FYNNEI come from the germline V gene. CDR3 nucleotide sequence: TGTGCCAGCAGTGCAGGAGACAGGGGACGTTCACCCCTCCACTTT. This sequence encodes CASSAGDRGRSPLHF.